These 8 T cell receptor beta chains came from one sample sequenced in a study of T cell changes during pregnancy in multiple sclerosis. Profiling relied on immunoSEQ multiplex PCR, and the TCRdb table lists in-frame clones only, not all of them. The sample holds around 100,000 clones, approximately 90% seen once. This specimen was peripheral blood, taken in the third trimester of pregnancy. The source is a female donor with multiple sclerosis, enrolled in a pregnancy study.

J is TRBJ2-7 and V is TRBV30; tentatively, D is TRBD1 (5 bases). The CDR3 covers 12 residues. The V gene lost 2 bases and the J gene lost 6 bases, with 11 bases spanning the gap. Germline V lookup: CDR1 GTSNPN, CDR2 SVGIG (reference sequence). In nucleotides, the CDR3 is TGTGCCTGGAGTAAGGGGTTCGGCGAGCAGTACTTC. The encoded protein is CAWSKGFGEQYF. The full variable domain, rest sourced from reference TRBV30 and TRBJ2-7, is SQTIHQWPATLVQPVGSPLSLECTVEGTSNPNLYWYRQAAGRGLQLLFYSVGIGQISSEVPQNLSASRPQDRQFILSSKKLLLSDSGFYLCAWSKGFGEQYFGPGTRLTVT.

This clone was seen a single time. This chain links TRBV6-5 with TRBJ1-3; tentatively, D is TRBD1 (5 bases). CDR3 size: 15 residues. The germline V gene encodes CDR1 MNHEY and CDR2 SVGAGI. Trimming took 5 bases from V and 2 from J, leaving 13 bases between them. The CDR3 DNA is TGTGCCAGCAGTGCCCGGCAGGGTACTGGAAACACCATATATTTT. This codes for CASSARQGTGNTIYF.

This clone has a handful of counts. V gene TRBV7-3 combines with J gene TRBJ2-2; 9 nucleotides line up with TRBD1. This CDR3 has 17 amino acids. Germline trimming cut 5 bases from V and 0 bases from J; bases unmatched to any gene: 7. Per germline, CDR1 SGHTA and CDR2 FQGTGA. DNA of the CDR3: TGTGCCAGCAGCCCTTCCCGACAGGGGGCGAACACCGGGGAGCTGTTTTTT. As protein: CASSPSRQGANTGELFF.

This chain uses TRBV28 with TRBJ2-1; TRBD2 matches 11 bases. CDR1 is MDHEN, CDR2 SYDVKM, per germline. The ends lost 6 bases at V and 4 bases at J; junction bases unmatched: 5. The CDR3 has 15 amino acids. CDR3 amino acids: CASRQPSGGYNEQFF. The CDR3 DNA sequence: TGTGCCAGCAGACAACCTAGCGGGGGGTACAATGAGCAGTTCTTC.

This clone was observed a few times. The J gene is TRBJ2-1, the V gene TRBV2, with 12 bases identical to TRBD2. Germline CDR1 reads SNHLY; CDR2 reads FYNNEI. Germline trimming cut 5 bases from V and 6 bases from J; bases unmatched to any gene: 8. The CDR3 length is 16 residues. The CDR3 DNA is TGTGCCAGCAGTTCTCTGACTAGCGGGAGCCTCAATGAGCAGTTCTTC. Protein product: CASSSLTSGSLNEQFF.

The V call is TRBV5-1, the J call TRBJ2-3; 8 bases agree with TRBD2. Germline-derived CDR1 and CDR2 are SGHRS and YFSETQ. This CDR3 region has 17 residues. V dropped 3 bases and J dropped 5; count of bases not matched to a gene: 14. The CDR3 sequence is CASSSPGTSWSKDTQYF. The DNA of the CDR3 is TGCGCCAGCAGCTCACCCGGGACTAGTTGGAGTAAAGATACGCAGTATTTT.

The V gene is TRBV30, the J gene TRBJ2-1; 7 nucleotides align to TRBD2. The V gene's germline CDR1 is GTSNPN and CDR2 SVGIG (reference sequence). This CDR3 contains 16 residues. Trimming removed 3 bases from V and 2 bases from J; junction bases left unmatched: 10. CDR3 sequence: CAWSPGTTATYNEQFF. Written as DNA, the CDR3 is TGTGCCTGGAGCCCCGGGACTACTGCCACCTACAATGAGCAGTTCTTC.

This clone was seen once. The rearrangement uses TRBV10-2 and TRBJ1-1; no reliable D call. Germline CDR1 is WSHSY and CDR2 is SAAADI. The ends were cut back, 0 bases at V and 5 bases at J, with 10 bases in the middle. The CDR3 loop spans 14 amino acids. CDR3 DNA sequence: TGCGCCAGCAGTGAGTCAAGATGGGAGACTGAAGCTTTCTTT. Translation gives CASSESRWETEAFF.